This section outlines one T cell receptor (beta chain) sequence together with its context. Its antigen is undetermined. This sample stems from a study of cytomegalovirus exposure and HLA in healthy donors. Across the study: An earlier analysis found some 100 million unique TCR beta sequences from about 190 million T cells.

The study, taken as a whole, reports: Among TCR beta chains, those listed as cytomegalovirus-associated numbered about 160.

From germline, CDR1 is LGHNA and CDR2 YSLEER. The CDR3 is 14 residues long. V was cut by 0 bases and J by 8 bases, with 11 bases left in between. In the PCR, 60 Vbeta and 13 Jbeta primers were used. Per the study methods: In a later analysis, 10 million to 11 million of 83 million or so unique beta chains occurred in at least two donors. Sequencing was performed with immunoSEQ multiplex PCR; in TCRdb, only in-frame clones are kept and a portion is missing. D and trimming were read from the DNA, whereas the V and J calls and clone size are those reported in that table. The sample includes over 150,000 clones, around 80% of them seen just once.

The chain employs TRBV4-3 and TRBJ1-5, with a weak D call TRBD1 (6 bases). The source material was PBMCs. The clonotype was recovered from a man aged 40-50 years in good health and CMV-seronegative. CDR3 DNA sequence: TGCGCCAGCAGCCAAGACAGGGGATCCGAGCCCCAGCATTTT. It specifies CASSQDRGSEPQHF.